This T cell receptor beta chain was sequenced for a study of blood T cell repertoires in COVID-19. About the research overall: T cells, B-cell-depleted T cells, or PBMCs supplied cDNA or gDNA.

V shed 6 bases and J shed 11 bases, with 14 bases lying between them. CDR1 and CDR2 from the germline V gene are SNHLY and FYNNEI. This CDR3 has 12 residues. TCRdb keeps only in-frame clones here, not all; method: immunoSEQ multiplex PCR. This repertoire shows about 61,000 clones, around 82% found once; its top ten account for roughly 21%. A few counts support this clone. V and J are TRBV2 and TRBJ2-1, with D maybe TRBD2 (5 bases). This sequence originates from a man older than 75 with active or convalescent COVID-19. Sequencing was done on a sample of peripheral blood. This chain's CDR3 is CASRDEGQKQFF. CDR3 DNA sequence: TGTGCCAGCAGGGATGAGGGCCAGAAGCAGTTCTTC.